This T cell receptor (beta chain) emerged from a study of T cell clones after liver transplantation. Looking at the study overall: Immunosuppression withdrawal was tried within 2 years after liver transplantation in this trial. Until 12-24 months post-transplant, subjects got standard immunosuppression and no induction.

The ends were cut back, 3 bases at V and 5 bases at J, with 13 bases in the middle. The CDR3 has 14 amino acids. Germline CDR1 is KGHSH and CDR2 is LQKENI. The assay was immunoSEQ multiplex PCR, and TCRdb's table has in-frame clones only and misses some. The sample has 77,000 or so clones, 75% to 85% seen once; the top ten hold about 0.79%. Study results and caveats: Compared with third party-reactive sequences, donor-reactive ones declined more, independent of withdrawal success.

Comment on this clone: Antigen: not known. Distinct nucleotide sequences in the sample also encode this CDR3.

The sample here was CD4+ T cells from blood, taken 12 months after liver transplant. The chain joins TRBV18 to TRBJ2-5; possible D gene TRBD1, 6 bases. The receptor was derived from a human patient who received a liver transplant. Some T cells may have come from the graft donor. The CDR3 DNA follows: TGTGCCAGCTCACCGTCGGGACAAGGGGAGACCCAGTACTTC. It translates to CASSPSGQGETQYF.